This entry is about one T cell receptor beta chain. What it binds is unknown. These data belong to a study of naive and memory T cell subsets. TCR cDNA received a 3' ligated oligonucleotide that carried a UMI. Whole blood, 2.5 ml, came from adult healthy volunteers. Between the trimmed V and J ends, which lost 7 bases and 1 base, there was a span of 11 bases. CDR1 MNHEY and CDR2 SVGAGI come from the germline V gene. The CDR3 totals 13 residues. Amplification of ligated cDNA took four PCR rounds with SP2 and nested alpha and beta constant primers. In TCRdb, the 5' RACE reads were re-called with MiXCR into one record per CDR3 protein. The table lists tens of thousands of distinct CDR3 sequences, roughly 17% of them singletons. Points from the study as a whole: Potentially, T cell activation and differentiation skew this RNA-based measurement.

The chain carries TRBV6-5 and TRBJ2-7, with D unclear. This sequence originates from a female donor in good health. The CDR3 DNA follows: TGTGCCAGCAACCCGAGCGCGTCCTACGAGCAGTACTTC. It specifies CASNPSASYEQYF.